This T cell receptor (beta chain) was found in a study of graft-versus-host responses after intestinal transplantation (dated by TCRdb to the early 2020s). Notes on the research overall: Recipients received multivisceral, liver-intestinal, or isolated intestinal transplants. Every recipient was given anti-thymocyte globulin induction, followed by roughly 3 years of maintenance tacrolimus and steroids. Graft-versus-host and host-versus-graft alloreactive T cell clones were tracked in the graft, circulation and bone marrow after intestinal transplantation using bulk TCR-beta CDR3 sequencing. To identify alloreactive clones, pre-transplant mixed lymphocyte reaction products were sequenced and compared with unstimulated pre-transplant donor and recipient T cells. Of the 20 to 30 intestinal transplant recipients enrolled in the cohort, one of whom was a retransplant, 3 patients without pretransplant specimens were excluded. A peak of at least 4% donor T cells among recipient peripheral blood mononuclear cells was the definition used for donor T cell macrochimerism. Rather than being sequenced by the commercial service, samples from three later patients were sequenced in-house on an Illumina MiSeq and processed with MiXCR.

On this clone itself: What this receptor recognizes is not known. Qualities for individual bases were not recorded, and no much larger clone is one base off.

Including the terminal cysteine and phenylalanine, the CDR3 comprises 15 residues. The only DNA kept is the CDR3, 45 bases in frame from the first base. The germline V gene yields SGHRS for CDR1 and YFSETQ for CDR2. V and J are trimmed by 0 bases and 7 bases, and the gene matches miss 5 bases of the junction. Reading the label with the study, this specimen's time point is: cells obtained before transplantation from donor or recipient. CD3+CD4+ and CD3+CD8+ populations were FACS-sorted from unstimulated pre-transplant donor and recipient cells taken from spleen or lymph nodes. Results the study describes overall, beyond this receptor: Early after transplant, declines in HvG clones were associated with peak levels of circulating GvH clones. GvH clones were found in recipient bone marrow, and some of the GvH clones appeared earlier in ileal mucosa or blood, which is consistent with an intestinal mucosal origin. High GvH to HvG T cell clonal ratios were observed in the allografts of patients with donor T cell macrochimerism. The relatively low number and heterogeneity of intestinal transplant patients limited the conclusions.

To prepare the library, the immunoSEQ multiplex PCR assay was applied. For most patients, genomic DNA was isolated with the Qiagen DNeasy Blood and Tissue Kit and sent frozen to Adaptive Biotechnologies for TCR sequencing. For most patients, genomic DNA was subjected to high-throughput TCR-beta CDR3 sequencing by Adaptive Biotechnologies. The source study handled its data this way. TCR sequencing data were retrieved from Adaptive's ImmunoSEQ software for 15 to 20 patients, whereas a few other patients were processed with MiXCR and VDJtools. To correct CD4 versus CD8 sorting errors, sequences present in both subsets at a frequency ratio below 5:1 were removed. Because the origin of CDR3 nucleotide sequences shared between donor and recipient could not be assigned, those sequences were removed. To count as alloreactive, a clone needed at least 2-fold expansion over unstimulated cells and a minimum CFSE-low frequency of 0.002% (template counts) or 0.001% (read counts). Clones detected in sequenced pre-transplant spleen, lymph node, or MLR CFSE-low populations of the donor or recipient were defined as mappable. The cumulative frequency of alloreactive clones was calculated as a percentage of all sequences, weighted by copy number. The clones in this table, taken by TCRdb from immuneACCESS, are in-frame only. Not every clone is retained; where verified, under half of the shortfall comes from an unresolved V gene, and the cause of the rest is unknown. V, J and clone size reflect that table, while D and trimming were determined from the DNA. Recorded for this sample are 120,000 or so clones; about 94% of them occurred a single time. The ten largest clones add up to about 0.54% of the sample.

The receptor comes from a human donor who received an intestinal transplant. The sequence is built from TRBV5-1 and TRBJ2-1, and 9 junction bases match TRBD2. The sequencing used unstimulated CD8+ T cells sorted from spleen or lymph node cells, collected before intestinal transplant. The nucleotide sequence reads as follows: TGCGCCAGCAGCTTGGGGCTAGCGGGACAGAATGAGCAGTTCTTC. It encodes CASSLGLAGQNEQFF.